These 21 T cell receptor beta chains came from one sample sequenced in a study of post-analysis software for immune sequencing data. Overall study results and limits: Five or six TRBV segments, TRBV5-6, TRBV5-1 and TRBV20-1 among them, were found more frequent in patients than controls.

These receptors lack a known antigen. Each TCR beta cDNA library carried unique molecular identifiers. TCRdb ran MiXCR on the PCR reads and lists one entry per CDR3 protein. This table holds some 800,000 distinct CDR3 sequences, about half found once. Sequencing was performed on blood. The receptors derive from a girl aged 10 to 17 with multiple sclerosis.

CDR3 sequence reads: CASCASGTLYGYTF. The CDR3 nucleotides are TGTGCCAGCTGCGCCTCCGGGACCCTCTATGGCTACACCTTC. This rearrangement joins TRBV6-2 or TRBV6-3 to TRBJ1-2; perhaps TRBD1 as D (5 bases). CDR3 length equals 14 residues. Trimming shortened V by 8 bases and J by 4 bases, and 17 bases separated the two germline ends. Germline CDR1 and CDR2: MNHEY and SVGEGT.

The chain recombines TRBV12-3 or TRBV12-4 with TRBJ1-1, with TRBD1 matching over 9 bases. The CDR3 length is 15 residues. The junction had 9 bases not matched to a gene; V was cut back by 6 bases and J by 4 bases. In DNA form, the CDR3 reads TGTGCCAGCAGCCAACAGGGGGCTCTGAGCACTGAAGCTTTCTTT. Translating gives CASSQQGALSTEAFF.

This chain links TRBV30 with TRBJ2-3; 7 nucleotides match TRBD2. The ends lost 0 bases at V and 9 bases at J; junction bases unmatched: 18. CDR1 and CDR2 (germline): GTSNPN, SVGIG (reference sequence). CDR3 length: 17 amino acids. The CDR3 region is CAWSVHGSSGPSGTQYF. CDR3 bases: TGTGCCTGGAGTGTACACGGGTCTAGCGGCCCTTCGGGGACGCAGTATTTT.

The CDR3 coding sequence is TGTGCCACCAGCCTTGTTTCTGAGCAGTTCTTC. Translation: CATSLVSEQFF. The J gene is TRBJ2-1, the V gene TRBV15, with D unresolved. The germline V gene encodes CDR1 LNHNV and CDR2 YYDKDF (reference sequence). V was clipped by 5 bases and J by 9 bases, with 8 bases between them. CDR3 length equals 11 residues.

J is TRBJ1-2 and V is TRBV9; the match to TRBD1 covers 9 bases. V shed 3 bases and J 8 bases; nucleotides not matched to a gene: 2. The length of the CDR3 is 12 residues. Germline CDR1 reads SGDLS; CDR2 reads YYNGEE. CDR3 sequence: CASSATGGGYTF. As DNA, the CDR3 is TGTGCCAGCAGCGCTACAGGGGGCGGCTACACCTTC.

The rearrangement uses TRBV3-1 and TRBJ1-1, with D unresolved. CDR1 is LGHDT and CDR2 is YNNKEL in the germline V gene (reference sequence). This CDR3 contains 15 residues. V was clipped by 0 bases and J by 7 bases, with 15 bases between them. CDR3 residues: CASSQDLGTWGEAFF. In DNA form, the CDR3 reads TGTGCCAGCAGCCAAGATCTCGGCACCTGGGGTGAAGCTTTCTTT. Looking up the rest from reference TRBV3-1 and TRBJ1-1 gives the full variable domain: DTAVSQTPKYLVTQMGNDKSIKCEQNLGHDTMYWYKQDSKKFLKIMFSYNNKELIINETVPNRFSPKSPDKAHLNLHINSLELGDSAVYFCASSQDLGTWGEAFFGQGTRLTVV.

This clonotype was picked up a small number of times. This sequence joins TRBV12-3 or TRBV12-4 and TRBJ1-2; D remains ambiguous. V was clipped by 1 base and J by 7 bases, with 7 bases between them. CDR3 size: 12 residues. The CDR3 DNA is TGTGCCAGCAGTTTAGGTCGGATTGGCTACACCTTC. Its protein is CASSLGRIGYTF.

The J gene is TRBJ2-3, the V gene TRBV28; 7 nucleotides match TRBD2. The trim removed 1 base at V and 4 bases at J, leaving 8 bases unmatched. The CDR3 extends over 16 amino acids. Germline loops: CDR1 MDHEN, CDR2 SYDVKM. This chain's CDR3 is CASSLYGGSFSDTQYF. The DNA of the CDR3 is TGTGCCAGCAGTTTATATGGCGGGAGCTTCTCAGATACGCAGTATTTT.

The chain has TRBV30 and TRBJ2-1; D remains unclear. The CDR3 has 15 amino acids. Germline CDR1 is GTSNPN and CDR2 is SVGIG (reference sequence). Between the trimmed V and J ends, which lost 3 bases and 0 bases, there was a span of 12 bases. CDR3 coding DNA: TGTGCCTGGAGCTTAATCAGGAGCTCCTACAATGAGCAGTTCTTC. This encodes CAWSLIRSSYNEQFF.

V usage is TRBV20-1 and J usage is TRBJ2-1, with unresolved D. The CDR3 is 15 amino acids. V shed 2 bases and J shed 1 base, with 12 bases lying between them. The germline gives CDR1 DFQATT, CDR2 SNEGSKA (reference sequence). The CDR3 DNA is TGCAGTGCTAGACCCCTTAGTAAGTCCTACAATGAGCAGTTCTTC. It translates to CSARPLSKSYNEQFF.

V gene TRBV13 combines with J gene TRBJ2-5, with D perhaps TRBD1 (5 bases). V gave up 5 bases and J gave up 2 bases, with 15 bases separating them. CDR3 length: 15 residues. From germline, CDR1 is PRHDT and CDR2 FYEKMQ (reference sequence). CDR3 sequence: CASSLGRQPQETQYF. CDR3 in DNA: TGTGCCAGCAGCCTCGGCCGACAGCCTCAAGAGACCCAGTACTTC.

This clonotype was seen a handful of times. V and J are TRBV4-1 and TRBJ2-7, with a possible D match to TRBD2 (5 bases). The CDR3 extends over 15 amino acids. Germline CDR1 reads MGHRA; CDR2 reads YSYEKL. V lost 0 bases, J lost 0 bases, and 9 bases lay in between. In DNA form, the CDR3 reads TGCGCCAGCAGCCAAGATTCAGAGGGCTCCTACGAGCAGTACTTC. Residues: CASSQDSEGSYEQYF.

This clonotype has more than one count but fewer than ten. The CDR3 is CASRKGEGLTDTQYF. Here the CDR3 DNA reads TGTGCCAGCAGAAAGGGGGAGGGCCTCACAGATACGCAGTATTTT. The V gene is TRBV6-2 or TRBV6-3, the J gene TRBJ2-3; tentative D call: TRBD2 (7 bases). The ends were cut back, 6 bases at V and 2 bases at J, with 15 bases in the middle. The length of the CDR3 is 15 residues. Germline CDR1 reads MNHEY; CDR2 reads SVGEGT.

The sample holds a few counts of this clonotype. This chain joins TRBV28 and TRBJ2-4; unclear D gene. Trimming stripped 2 bases from V and 7 bases from J, with 9 bases between. The CDR3 is 13 amino acids. Looked up from germline, CDR1 is MDHEN and CDR2 is SYDVKM. The CDR3 bases are TGTGCCAGCAGTTTAGTGAGAACGAACATTCAGTACTTC. Translation gives CASSLVRTNIQYF.

This clonotype has a handful of counts. This rearrangement joins TRBV10-3 to TRBJ2-7; no reliable D call. Germline CDR1 and CDR2: ENHRY and SYGVKD. CDR3 length: 14 residues. Between the trimmed V and J ends, which lost 10 bases and 0 bases, there was a span of 16 bases. The CDR3 region has the DNA TGTGCCACTACAGCAGACGTCGTCTCCTACGAGCAGTACTTC. Its translation is CATTADVVSYEQYF.

The rearrangement links TRBV28 to TRBJ2-1; either TRBD1 or TRBD2 may fit D (5 bases each). The germline V gene has CDR1 MDHEN and CDR2 SYDVKM. CDR3 size: 16 residues. V lost 6 bases and J 6 bases, leaving 21 bases between the germline ends. The CDR3 is CASSPSGQGLGNEQFF. For the CDR3, the DNA is TGTGCCAGCAGCCCTTCGGGGCAGGGATTGGGCAATGAGCAGTTCTTC. Together with reference TRBV28 and TRBJ2-1, the CDR3 gives the full variable domain: DVKVTQSSRYLVKRTGEKVFLECVQDMDHENMFWYRQDPGLGLRLIYFSYDVKMKEKGDIPEGYSVSREKKERFSLILESASTNQTSMYLCASSPSGQGLGNEQFFGPGTRLTVL.

The chain is built from TRBV12-3 or TRBV12-4 and TRBJ2-7, with D perhaps TRBD2 (6 bases). V dropped 4 bases and J dropped 5 bases, with 12 bases sitting between them. CDR3 length equals 13 residues. The CDR3 loop is CASSWWEEDEQYF. The DNA of the CDR3 is TGTGCCAGCAGTTGGTGGGAGGAGGACGAGCAGTACTTC.

As concerns this clonotype: This may stem from a read error, because a much larger clone lies one nucleotide away. The chain is built from TRBV20-1 and TRBJ2-3, with D perhaps matching TRBD1 or TRBD2 (5 bases each). This CDR3 comprises 16 residues. Germline V gene lookup returns CDR1 DFQATT and CDR2 SNEGSKA (reference sequence). As DNA, the CDR3 is TGCAGTGCTAGAGACCCGGGACCTACAAACACAGATACGCTGTATTTT. Translated, it gives CSARDPGPTNTDTLYF.

CDR3 residues: CASSQATNAGAQYF. DNA for the CDR3: TGCGCCAGCAGCCAGGCCACGAATGCCGGGGCGCAGTATTTT. The rearrangement uses TRBV4-3 and TRBJ2-3; maybe TRBD2 (5 bases). This CDR3 region has 14 residues. V lost 3 bases, J lost 10 bases, and 17 bases lay in between. Per the germline V gene, CDR1 is LGHNA and CDR2 is YSLEER.

This clonotype is a singleton in its sample. Sequence at one end of the junction differs from germline and may be a read error. CDR3 coding DNA: TGCAGTGCTGGAGAGGGACTGGAGTGGACAGATACGCAGTATTTT. Its translation: CSAGEGLEWTDTQYF. This rearrangement joins TRBV20-1 to TRBJ2-3, with a weak D call TRBD2 (6 bases). The germline V gene has CDR1 DFQATT and CDR2 SNEGSKA (reference sequence). CDR3 size: 15 residues.

This clonotype was recorded once. This rearrangement joins TRBV7-2 to TRBJ1-2; D unclear. The CDR3 contains 10 residues. The germline CDR1 and CDR2 sequences are SGHTA and FQGNSA. Trimming took off 2 bases at V and 10 bases at J, with 5 bases between the two ends. In DNA, the CDR3 is TGTGCCAGCAGCTTAACGACCTACACCTTC. Encoded protein: CASSLTTYTF.